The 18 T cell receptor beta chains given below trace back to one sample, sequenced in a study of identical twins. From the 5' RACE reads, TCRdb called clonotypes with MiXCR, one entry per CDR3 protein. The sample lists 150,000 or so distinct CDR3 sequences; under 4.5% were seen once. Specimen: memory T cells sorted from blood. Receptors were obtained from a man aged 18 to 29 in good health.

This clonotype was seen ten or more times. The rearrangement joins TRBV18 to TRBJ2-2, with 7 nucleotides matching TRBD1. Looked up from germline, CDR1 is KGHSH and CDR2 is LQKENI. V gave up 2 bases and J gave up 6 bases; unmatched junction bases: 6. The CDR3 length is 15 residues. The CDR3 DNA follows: TGTGCCAGCTCACCAAGTTGGACAGGATCCGGGGAGCTGTTTTTT. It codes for CASSPSWTGSGELFF.

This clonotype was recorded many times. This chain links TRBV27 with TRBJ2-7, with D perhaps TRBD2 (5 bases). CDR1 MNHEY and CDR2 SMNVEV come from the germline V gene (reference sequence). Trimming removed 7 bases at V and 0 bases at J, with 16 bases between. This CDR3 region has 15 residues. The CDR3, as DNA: TGTGCCAGCACCCCGAGGGCTCTCTGCTCCTACGAGCAGTACGTC. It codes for CASTPRALCSYEQYV.

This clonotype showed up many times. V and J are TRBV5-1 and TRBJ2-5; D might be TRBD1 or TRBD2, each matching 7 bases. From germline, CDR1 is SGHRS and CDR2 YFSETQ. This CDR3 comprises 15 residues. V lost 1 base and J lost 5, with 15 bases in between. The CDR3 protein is CASSLMTGRGETQYF. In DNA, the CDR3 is TGCGCCAGCAGCTTGATGACAGGGAGGGGTGAGACCCAGTACTTC.

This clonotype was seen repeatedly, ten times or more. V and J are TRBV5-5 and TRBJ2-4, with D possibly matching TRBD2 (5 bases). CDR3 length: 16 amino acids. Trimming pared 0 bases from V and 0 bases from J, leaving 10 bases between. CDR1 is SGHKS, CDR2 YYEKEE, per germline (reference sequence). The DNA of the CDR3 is TGTGCCAGCAGCTTGGTCGGGGAGTTAGCCAAAAACATTCAGTACTTC. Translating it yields CASSLVGELAKNIQYF.

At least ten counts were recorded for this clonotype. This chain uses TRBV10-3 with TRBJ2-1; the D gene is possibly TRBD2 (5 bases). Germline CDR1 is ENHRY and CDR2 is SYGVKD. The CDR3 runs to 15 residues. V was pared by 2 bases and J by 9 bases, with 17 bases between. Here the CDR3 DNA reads TGTGCCATCAGTGAGGTTTCTTACGGGATCGGTGAGCAGTTCTTC. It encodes CAISEVSYGIGEQFF.

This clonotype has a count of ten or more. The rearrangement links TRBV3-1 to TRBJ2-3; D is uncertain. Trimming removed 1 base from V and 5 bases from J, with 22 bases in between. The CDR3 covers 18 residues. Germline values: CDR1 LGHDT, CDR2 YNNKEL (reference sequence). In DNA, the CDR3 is TGTGCCAGCAGCCAAGGGAACCCGGTCGGCTTCTCGTTAGATACGCAGTATTTT. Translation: CASSQGNPVGFSLDTQYF.

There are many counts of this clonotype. The CDR3 DNA sequence: TGCGCCAGCAGCTCAACGGGACAGGGCTACGAGCAGTACTTC. The encoded protein is CASSSTGQGYEQYF. The V and J genes are TRBV5-1 and TRBJ2-7; 9 bases line up with TRBD1. The CDR3 extends over 14 amino acids. The V segment lost 3 bases and the J segment 3 bases; nucleotides outside the gene matches: 4. Germline V CDR1 and CDR2: SGHRS, YFSETQ.

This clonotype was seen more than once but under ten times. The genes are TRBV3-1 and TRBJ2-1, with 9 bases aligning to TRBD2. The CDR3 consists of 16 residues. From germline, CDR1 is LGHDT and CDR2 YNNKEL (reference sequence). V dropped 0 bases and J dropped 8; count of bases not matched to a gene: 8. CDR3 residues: CASSQDRLAGYDEQFF. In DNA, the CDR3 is TGTGCCAGCAGCCAAGATCGGCTAGCGGGATACGATGAGCAGTTCTTC.

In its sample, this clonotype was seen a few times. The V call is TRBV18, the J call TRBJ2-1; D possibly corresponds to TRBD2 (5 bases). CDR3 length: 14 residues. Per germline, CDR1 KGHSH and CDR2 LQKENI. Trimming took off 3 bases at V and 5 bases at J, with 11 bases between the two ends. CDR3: CASSPRERDNEQFF. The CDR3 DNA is TGTGCCAGCTCACCCCGCGAGAGGGACAATGAGCAGTTCTTC.

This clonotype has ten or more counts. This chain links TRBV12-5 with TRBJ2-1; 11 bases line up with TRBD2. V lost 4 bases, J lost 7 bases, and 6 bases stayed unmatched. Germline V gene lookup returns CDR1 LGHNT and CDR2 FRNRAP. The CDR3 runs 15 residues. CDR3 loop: CASGSIAGGINEQFF. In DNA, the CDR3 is TGTGCTAGTGGTTCAATAGCGGGAGGGATTAATGAGCAGTTCTTC.

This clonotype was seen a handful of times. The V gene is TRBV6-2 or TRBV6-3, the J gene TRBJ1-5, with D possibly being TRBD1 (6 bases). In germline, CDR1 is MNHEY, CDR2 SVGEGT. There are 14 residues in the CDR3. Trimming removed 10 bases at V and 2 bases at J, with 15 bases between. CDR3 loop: CANQRGTGNQPQHF. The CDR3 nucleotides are TGTGCCAACCAGAGGGGGACGGGCAATCAGCCCCAGCATTTT.

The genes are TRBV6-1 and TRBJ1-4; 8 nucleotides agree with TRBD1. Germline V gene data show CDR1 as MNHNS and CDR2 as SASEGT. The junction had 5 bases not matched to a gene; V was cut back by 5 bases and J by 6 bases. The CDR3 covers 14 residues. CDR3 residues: CASSKGQEYEKLFF. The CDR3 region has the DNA TGTGCCAGCAGTAAGGGACAGGAGTATGAAAAACTGTTTTTT.

The CDR3 DNA sequence: TGTGCCAGCAGTTTTCGGAAGTGGCACCAGTTCTTC. Translation gives CASSFRKWHQFF. The chain uses TRBV12-3 or TRBV12-4 and TRBJ2-1; D not resolved. The CDR3 has 12 residues. V was trimmed by 3 bases and J by 13 bases, leaving 13 bases between them.

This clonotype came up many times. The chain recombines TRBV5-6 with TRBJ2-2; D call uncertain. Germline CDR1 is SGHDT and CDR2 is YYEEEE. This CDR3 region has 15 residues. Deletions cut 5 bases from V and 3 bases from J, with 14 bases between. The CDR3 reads CASSSDMEYTGELFF. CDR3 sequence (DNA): TGTGCCAGCAGTTCAGACATGGAGTACACCGGGGAGCTGTTTTTT.

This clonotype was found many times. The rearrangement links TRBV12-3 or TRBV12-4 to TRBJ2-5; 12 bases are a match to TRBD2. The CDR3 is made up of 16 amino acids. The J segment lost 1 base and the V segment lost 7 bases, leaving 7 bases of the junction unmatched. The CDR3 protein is CASNSGLAGRQETQYF. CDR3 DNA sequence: TGTGCCAGCAATTCGGGACTAGCGGGCCGCCAAGAGACCCAGTACTTC.

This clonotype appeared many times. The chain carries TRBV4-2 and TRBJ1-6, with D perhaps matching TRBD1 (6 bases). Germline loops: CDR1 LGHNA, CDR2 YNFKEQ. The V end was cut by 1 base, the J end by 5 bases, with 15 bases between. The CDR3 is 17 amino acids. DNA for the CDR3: TGTGCCAGCAGCCAAGGGGCCCGACGACAGGATAATTCACCCCTCCACTTT. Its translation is CASSQGARRQDNSPLHF.

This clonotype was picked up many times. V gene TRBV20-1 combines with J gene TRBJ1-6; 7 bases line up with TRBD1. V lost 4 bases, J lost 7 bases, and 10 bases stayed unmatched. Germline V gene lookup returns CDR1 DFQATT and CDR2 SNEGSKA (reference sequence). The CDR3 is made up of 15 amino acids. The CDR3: CSAKASQGENSPLHF. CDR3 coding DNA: TGCAGTGCTAAAGCGAGTCAGGGGGAAAATTCACCCCTCCACTTT.

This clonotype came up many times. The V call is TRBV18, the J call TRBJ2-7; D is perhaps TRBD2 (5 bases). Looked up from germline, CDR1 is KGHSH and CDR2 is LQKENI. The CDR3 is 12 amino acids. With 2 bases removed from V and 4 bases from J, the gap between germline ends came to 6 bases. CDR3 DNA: TGTGCCAGCTCACCAAGAGGGTACGAGCAGTACGTC. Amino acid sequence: CASSPRGYEQYV.